This is a list of T cell receptor beta chains from one sample in a study of neoadjuvant nivolumab and ipilimumab in lung cancer. Repertoires were generated with immunoSEQ multiplex PCR, while TCRdb's copy carries only in-frame clones and drops some. The data show tens of thousands of clones, with less than 90% seen just once and 5.5% to 7.5% held by the top ten. The material sequenced was peripheral blood, taken before neoadjuvant nivolumab, alone or with ipilimumab. These receptors originate from an adult with non-small cell lung cancer. The CDR3 runs from the conserved cysteine through the conserved F or W. Each record gives: D gene, V gene, J gene, clone size, CDR3 DNA, CDR3 protein. D genes are given only for firm matches. The size of a clone is reported for some rows only, either as once, few or many, or as a class for expanded clones.

d_call: TRBD1; v_call: TRBV15; j_call: TRBJ2-3; clone_size: once; cdr3_nt: TGTGCCACCAGCAGGTGGGACAGGCGGTCCACAGATACGCAGTATTTT; cdr3_aa: CATSRWDRRSTDTQYF
d_call: .; v_call: TRBV7-2; j_call: TRBJ1-1; clone_size: .; cdr3_nt: TGTGCCAGCAGCTTAGAGGGTTACAGGGCACATGAAGCTTTCTTT; cdr3_aa: CASSLEGYRAHEAFF
d_call: TRBD1; v_call: TRBV29-1; j_call: TRBJ1-1; clone_size: .; cdr3_nt: TGCAGCGTTGGGACAGGGCTAGACACTGAAGCTTTCTTT; cdr3_aa: CSVGTGLDTEAFF
d_call: .; v_call: TRBV4-1; j_call: TRBJ1-1; clone_size: once; cdr3_nt: TGCGCCAGCAGCCATGAGTTGACGGCGAACACTGAAGCTTTCTTT; cdr3_aa: CASSHELTANTEAFF
d_call: .; v_call: TRBV20-1; j_call: TRBJ1-2; clone_size: .; cdr3_nt: TGCAGTGCTAGGGTAGGGCTTATTGGGACCTTC; cdr3_aa: CSARVGLIGTF
d_call: .; v_call: TRBV5-1; j_call: TRBJ1-4; clone_size: .; cdr3_nt: TGCGCCAGCAGCTTGGTAGGGGGGACCGAAAAACTGTTTTTT; cdr3_aa: CASSLVGGTEKLFF
d_call: .; v_call: TRBV9; j_call: TRBJ2-1; clone_size: .; cdr3_nt: TGTGCCAGCAGCGTTGAGAAGGGTTACTACAATGAGCAGTTCTTC; cdr3_aa: CASSVEKGYYNEQFF
d_call: .; v_call: TRBV7-9; j_call: TRBJ2-7; clone_size: .; cdr3_nt: TGTGCCAGCAGCCCTAGTGGCTACGAGCAGTACTTC; cdr3_aa: CASSPSGYEQYF
d_call: .; v_call: TRBV9; j_call: TRBJ1-6; clone_size: .; cdr3_nt: TGTGCCAGCAGCCAAACAGGGAGAGGTTCACCCCTCCACTTT; cdr3_aa: CASSQTGRGSPLHF
d_call: .; v_call: TRBV6-5; j_call: TRBJ2-5; clone_size: .; cdr3_nt: TGTGCCAGCAGTTACTCGGTTTCTCCTAAAGAGACCCAGTACTTC; cdr3_aa: CASSYSVSPKETQYF
d_call: .; v_call: TRBV5-8; j_call: TRBJ1-2; clone_size: .; cdr3_nt: TGTGCCAGCAGCTTGGGGGGGGGCCGCTATGGCTACACCTTC; cdr3_aa: CASSLGGGRYGYTF
d_call: .; v_call: TRBV11-2; j_call: TRBJ2-6; clone_size: .; cdr3_nt: TGTGCCAGCAGCCCCCGACTTAGCTCTGGGGCCAACGTCCTGACTTTC; cdr3_aa: CASSPRLSSGANVLTF
d_call: TRBD2; v_call: TRBV11-2; j_call: TRBJ2-4; clone_size: .; cdr3_nt: TGTGCCAGCAGCTTACCCTCGGGGGGAAACATTCAGTACTTC; cdr3_aa: CASSLPSGGNIQYF
d_call: TRBD2; v_call: TRBV9; j_call: TRBJ2-5; clone_size: .; cdr3_nt: TGTGCCAGCAGCGTAGACCTTTTGGGACTAGCGGGGGGATTCTCGGAGACCCAGTACTTC; cdr3_aa: CASSVDLLGLAGGFSETQYF
d_call: TRBD2; v_call: TRBV9; j_call: TRBJ2-3; clone_size: once; cdr3_nt: TGTGCCAGCAGCGTTCCGGGACTAGCTAGCACAGATACGCAGTATTTT; cdr3_aa: CASSVPGLASTDTQYF
d_call: TRBD1; v_call: TRBV5-4; j_call: TRBJ1-1; clone_size: .; cdr3_nt: TGTGCCAGCAGCCCGGTGGCAGGGGGGAACACTGAAGCTTTCTTT; cdr3_aa: CASSPVAGGNTEAFF
d_call: .; v_call: TRBV5-6; j_call: TRBJ1-5; clone_size: once; cdr3_nt: TGTGCCAGCAGCTTGTACAATGAACCCAATCAGCCCCAGCATTTT; cdr3_aa: CASSLYNEPNQPQHF
d_call: .; v_call: TRBV4-1; j_call: TRBJ2-2; clone_size: .; cdr3_nt: TGCGCCAGCAGCCAAGAGGGGGAGCTGTTTTTT; cdr3_aa: CASSQEGELFF
d_call: .; v_call: TRBV5-4; j_call: TRBJ1-2; clone_size: .; cdr3_nt: TGTGCCAGCAGCTTCGGTAGGAAGGACCATGGCTACACCTTC; cdr3_aa: CASSFGRKDHGYTF
d_call: .; v_call: TRBV6-1; j_call: TRBJ2-7; clone_size: .; cdr3_nt: TGTGCCAGCAGTGACCTGTTTCGCTACGAGCAGTACTTC; cdr3_aa: CASSDLFRYEQYF
d_call: TRBD1; v_call: TRBV7-2; j_call: TRBJ2-2; clone_size: .; cdr3_nt: TGTGCCAGCACCCAAGACAGGGACACCGGGGAGCTGTTTTTT; cdr3_aa: CASTQDRDTGELFF
d_call: TRBD1; v_call: TRBV18; j_call: TRBJ2-1; clone_size: once; cdr3_nt: TGTGCCAGCTCACCACAGGACAGGGGTTACAATGAGCAGTTCTTC; cdr3_aa: CASSPQDRGYNEQFF
d_call: .; v_call: TRBV27; j_call: TRBJ2-2; clone_size: few; cdr3_nt: TGTGCCAGCGGTAATGTACTGTACACCGGGGAGCTGTTTTTT; cdr3_aa: CASGNVLYTGELFF
d_call: .; v_call: TRBV10-3; j_call: TRBJ2-5; clone_size: .; cdr3_nt: TGTGCCATCAGTGAGTCGAAAGGGGGGCCCCAAGAGACCCAGTACTTC; cdr3_aa: CAISESKGGPQETQYF
d_call: TRBD1; v_call: TRBV5-4; j_call: TRBJ2-5; clone_size: once; cdr3_nt: TGTGCCAGCAGCCCAAGTTATCGACAGGGAAAGAGGGAGACCCAGTACTTC; cdr3_aa: CASSPSYRQGKRETQYF
d_call: TRBD1; v_call: TRBV19; j_call: TRBJ2-1; clone_size: .; cdr3_nt: TGTGCCAGTAGTATCTTGGACAGGGAAGAGCAGTTCTTC; cdr3_aa: CASSILDREEQFF
d_call: .; v_call: TRBV10-1; j_call: TRBJ1-6; clone_size: .; cdr3_nt: TGCGCCAGCAGTGAGGGACTCCCGAATTCACCCCTCCACTTT; cdr3_aa: CASSEGLPNSPLHF
d_call: .; v_call: TRBV11-2; j_call: TRBJ1-4; clone_size: .; cdr3_nt: TGTGCCAGCAGCTTTTCTAATGAAAAACTGTTTTTT; cdr3_aa: CASSFSNEKLFF
d_call: .; v_call: TRBV5-1; j_call: TRBJ2-2; clone_size: .; cdr3_nt: TGCGCCAGCAGCCCGTGGGGGGCAGCGGGGCCCGCGAACACCGGGGAGCTGTTTTTT; cdr3_aa: CASSPWGAAGPANTGELFF
d_call: .; v_call: TRBV10-3; j_call: TRBJ2-1; clone_size: .; cdr3_nt: TGTGCCATCAGTGAGTCGATGACTTATGAGCAGTTCTTC; cdr3_aa: CAISESMTYEQFF